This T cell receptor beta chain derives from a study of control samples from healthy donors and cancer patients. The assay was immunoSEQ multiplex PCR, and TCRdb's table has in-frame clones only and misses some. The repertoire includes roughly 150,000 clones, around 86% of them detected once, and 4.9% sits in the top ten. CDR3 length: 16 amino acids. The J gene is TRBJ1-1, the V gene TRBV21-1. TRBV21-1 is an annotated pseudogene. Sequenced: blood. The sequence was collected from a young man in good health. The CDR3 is CASSKRAGARNTEAFF. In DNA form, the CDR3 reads TGTGCCAGCAGCAAAAGGGCGGGGGCGCGTAACACTGAAGCTTTCTTT.